The text below deals with one T cell receptor beta chain. No antigen is known for it. Sequenced by immunoSEQ multiplex PCR; TCRdb stores in-frame clones only, minus some. Seen here are 25,000 or so clones, about 90% observed once, and the top ten hold 9.5% to 10%. The ends lost 3 bases at V and 8 bases at J; junction bases unmatched: 10. The CDR3 has 17 amino acids. In germline, CDR1 is SGHRS, CDR2 YFSETQ. These data are taken from a study of OX40 agonist ivuxolimab in advanced cancers. Patients who had autoimmune disease history or got systemic immunosuppression were left out. Findings and caveats of the study: The antigens recognized by the expanded peripheral T cells, that is their antigen specificity, were not determined. CD8+ T cells showed, on average, more clonal expansion than CD4+ cells.

The chain is built from TRBV5-1 and TRBJ2-1; 14 nucleotides agree with TRBD2. The input for sequencing was CD4+ or CD8+ T cells sorted from blood, taken in a trial of the OX40 agonist ivuxolimab. This clonotype was sampled from an adult with an advanced solid tumor such as melanoma, head and neck, liver or kidney cancer. The CDR3 region is CASSSTETSGRGHEQFF. Written as DNA, the CDR3 is TGCGCCAGCAGCTCCACTGAGACTAGCGGGAGGGGTCATGAGCAGTTCTTC.